Below are 19 T cell receptor beta chains sequenced from a single sample in a study of tissue T cells after allogeneic stem cell transplantation. The sample's time point: mouse harvest day 14 after allogeneic transplant. The graft held 10^6 splenic CD5+ T cells and 10^7 T-cell-depleted bone marrow cells. Method: immunoSEQ multiplex PCR; TCRdb's copy keeps in-frame clones and lacks some. Among 1,500 to 2,000 clones listed, around 44% were seen once. The source material was gut tissue. The receptors originated from a female BALB/c mouse given C57BL/6 T cells with graft-versus-host disease after an allogeneic hematopoietic cell transplant.

About this clone itself: The germline and genes are mouse ones. The read terminates 1 residue ahead of where the CDR3 ends, so the germline J gene completes it. The chain uses TRBV12-1 and TRBJ2-7; 11 bases line up with TRBD2. Germline V lookup: CDR1 SGHSN, CDR2 HYEKVE. V trimming: 1 base; J trimming: 3 bases; junction bases outside the gene matches: 4. CDR3 length: 15 amino acids. The CDR3 sequence: CASSLRTGGNYEQYF. CDR3 bases read: TGTGCCAGCTCTCTGCGGACTGGGGGGAACTATGAACAGTAC.

The table lists this clone with a few counts. Gene names refer to mouse genes. Coverage ceases 1 residue before the CDR3 finishes, and the germline J gene fills in the end. The chain couples TRBV26 to TRBJ1-4, with 9 bases matching TRBD1. CDR3 length: 15 residues. CDR1 is KGHPV, CDR2 FQNQEV, per germline (reference sequence). V lost 4 bases and J lost 7; bases outside the gene matches: 7. Here the CDR3 reads CASSPGQGKGERLFF. CDR3 DNA, as far as it was read: TGTGCCAGCAGTCCGGGACAGGGAAAAGGCGAAAGATTATTT. Supplemented by reference TRBV26 and TRBJ1-4, the full variable domain reads NSKVIQTPRYLVKGQGQKAKMRCIPEKGHPVVFWYQQNKNNEFKFLINFQNQEVLQQIDMTEKRFSAECPSNSPCSLEIQSSEAGDSALYLCASSPGQGKGERLFFGHGTKLSVL.

This clone appeared a few times. Gene labels here are mouse ones. The read ends 1 residue early relative to the CDR3; the germline J gene fills the gap. The chain couples TRBV23 to TRBJ1-3; TRBD1 was called by the table and not checked on the DNA. The CDR3 loop spans 14 amino acids. Germline V gene lookup returns CDR1 KGHTA and CDR2 FQNQQP. CDR3 sequence reads: CSSSQQGDGNTLYF. The DNA read from the CDR3 is TGCTCCAGCAGTCAACAGGGGGACGGAAATACGCTCTAT.

About this clone itself: Gene names follow the mouse nomenclature. The CDR3 sequence: CARDPQGYEQYF. CDR3 bases read: TGTGCCAGGGACCCGCAGGGCTATGAACAGTAC. The gene calls are TRBV13-1 and TRBJ2-7; the D gene is possibly TRBD1 (5 bases). With the read ending 1 residue before the CDR3 end, the germline J gene is used to fill in that end. Germline values: CDR1 NSHNY, CDR2 SYGAGN. The ends were cut back, 8 bases at V and 3 bases at J, with 12 bases in the middle. The CDR3 totals 12 residues.

In the case of this clone: Mouse gene names and germline throughout. The CDR3 end lies 1 residue beyond the end of the read and is filled in from the germline J gene. The genes are TRBV19 and TRBJ1-4; D uncertain. The germline V gene encodes CDR1 FNHDT and CDR2 SITEND (reference sequence). This CDR3 region has 11 residues. The V and J ends lost 2 bases and 6 bases respectively, with 2 bases between them. The CDR3 sequence is CASSMDERLFF. The DNA read from the CDR3 is TGTGCCAGCAGTATGGACGAAAGATTATTT.

A remark on this clone: The gene names given are mouse names. The CDR3 is cut off 1 residue early in the read; its end comes from the germline J gene. The chain links TRBV14 to TRBJ2-2; TRBD2 aligns across 11 bases. Germline CDR1 is SGHDT and CDR2 is FRDEAV. The junction had 5 bases not matched to a gene; V was cut back by 1 base and J by 3 bases. The CDR3 runs to 17 residues. CDR3 loop: CASSFHGLGGDTGQLYF. The sequenced CDR3 bases are TGTGCCAGCAGTTTCCATGGACTGGGGGGCGACACCGGGCAGCTCTAC. The full variable domain, completed using reference TRBV14 and TRBJ2-2, is EAGVTQSPRYAVLQEGQAVSFWCDPISGHDTLYWYQQPRDQGPQLLVYFRDEAVIDNSQLPSDRFSAVRPKGTNSTLKIQSAKQGDTATYLCASSFHGLGGDTGQLYFGEGSKLTVL.

Of note for this clone: The listed genes are named as in mouse. The read comes to an end 1 residue before the CDR3 does, leaving the germline J gene to fill in the end. The rearrangement links TRBV26 to TRBJ2-3, with D perhaps TRBD1 (5 bases). The CDR3 is 14 residues long. V lost 4 bases, J lost 1 base, and 9 bases lay in between. The germline V gene has CDR1 KGHPV and CDR2 FQNQEV (reference sequence). The CDR3: CASSPQGGAETLYF. Partial CDR3 DNA: TGTGCCAGCAGTCCCCAGGGTGGTGCAGAAACGCTGTAT.

This clone was detected once. Any gene name here is a mouse gene name. The sequence runs out 1 residue before the end of the CDR3; the remainder is reconstructed from the germline J gene. This chain uses TRBV16 with TRBJ2-4, with TRBD1 identical over 8 bases. This CDR3 has 13 amino acids. J gave up 5 bases and V 4 bases, and 2 bases lay outside the gene matches. The germline gives CDR1 SGHSA, CDR2 FRNQAP. Partial CDR3 DNA: TGTGCAAGCAGCTACGACAGGGGAAACACCTTGTAC. Its protein is CASSYDRGNTLY. The whole CDR3 protein reads CASSYDRGNTLYF. The full variable domain, in which reference TRBV16 and TRBJ2-4 provide the parts outside the CDR3, is NAGVIQTPRHKVTGKGQEATLWCEPISGHSAVFWYRQTIVQGLEFLTYFRNQAPIDDSGMPKERFSAQMPNQSHSTLKIQSTQPQDSAVYLCASSYDRGNTLYFGAGTRLSVL.

With regard to this clone: All gene names here are mouse names. The read is 1 residue too short to cover the CDR3 end, so that end is filled in from the germline J gene. This rearrangement joins TRBV13-3 to TRBJ2-5; 10 positions agree with TRBD2. The J segment lost 1 base and the V segment lost 6 bases, leaving 2 bases of the junction unmatched. Germline V gene data show CDR1 as NNHDY and CDR2 as SYVADS. The CDR3 consists of 14 residues. Incomplete CDR3 DNA: TGTGCCAGCACCTGGGGGGGCGACCAAGACACCCAGTAC. This gives the protein CASTWGGDQDTQY. The whole CDR3 region reads CASTWGGDQDTQYF.

For this clone: Genes here carry mouse names. The CDR3 end falls 1 residue outside the read, so it is completed with the germline J gene. The rearrangement links TRBV12-2 to TRBJ1-4; unclear D gene. Per germline, CDR1 SGHLS and CDR2 HYDKME. CDR3 size: 14 residues. Deletions cut 4 bases from V and 4 bases from J, with 12 bases between. CDR3 DNA (partial): TGTGCCAGCTCCCCGGGCTATTTCAACGAAAGATTATTT. Protein product: CASSPGYFNERLF. The full CDR3 sequence reads CASSPGYFNERLFF.

A word on this clone: Genes and germline come from the mouse. The read finishes 1 residue shy of the CDR3 end, and the germline J gene is used to complete it. This chain links TRBV26 with TRBJ2-1, with 7 positions matching TRBD2. Per germline, CDR1 KGHPV and CDR2 FQNQEV (reference sequence). The CDR3 has 14 amino acids. V was clipped by 2 bases and J by 3 bases; unmatched bases: 1. Partial CDR3 DNA: TGTGCCAGCAGTCTGGCTGGGGGCTATGCTGAGCAGTTC. Its translation: CASSLAGGYAEQF. The CDR3 in its entirety is CASSLAGGYAEQFF.

This clone was observed a few times. Genes and germline are mouse. The read terminates 1 residue ahead of where the CDR3 ends, so the germline J gene completes it. The gene calls are TRBV13-1 and TRBJ2-7; no clear D. V was clipped by 5 bases and J by 0 bases, with 3 bases between them. The CDR3 extends over 11 amino acids. Germline V CDR1 and CDR2: NSHNY, SYGAGN. The CDR3 loop is CASRASYEQYF. The sequenced CDR3 bases are TGTGCCAGCAGGGCCTCCTATGAACAGTAC.

This clone was counted a few times. Germline and genes: mouse. Read data end 1 residue before the CDR3 end; the end is taken from the germline J gene. The chain has TRBV14 and TRBJ1-4; TRBD1 aligns across 7 bases. The CDR3 is 14 amino acids. Germline V CDR1 and CDR2: SGHDT, FRDEAV. The V and J ends lost 4 bases and 3 bases, in that order; junction bases with no gene match: 3. The CDR3 is CASSGRGTNERLFF. The covered CDR3 bases are TGTGCCAGCAGTGGCAGGGGGACCAACGAAAGATTATTT.

This clone was picked up a small number of times. Mouse gene names apply. The read falls 1 residue short of the CDR3 end, and the missing part is taken from the germline J gene. This chain uses TRBV26 with TRBJ1-4, with D uncertain. With 4 bases removed from V and 2 bases from J, the gap between germline ends came to 2 bases. Germline V gene sequence: CDR1 KGHPV, CDR2 FQNQEV (reference sequence). The CDR3 covers 12 residues. The CDR3 here is CASSPSNERLFF. The CDR3 DNA, read in part, is TGTGCCAGCAGTCCCTCCAACGAAAGATTATTT.

This clone turned up a few times. These gene names are mouse names. Read data end 1 residue before the CDR3 end; the end is taken from the germline J gene. The chain recombines TRBV29 with TRBJ1-5, with a possible D match to TRBD1 (5 bases). The V gene lost 4 bases and the J gene lost 3 bases, with 16 bases spanning the gap. The germline gives CDR1 MSHET, CDR2 SYDVDS. The CDR3 spans 16 residues. The CDR3 DNA, read in part, is TGTGCTAGCAGTTCCCTCCCCAGGGAGGGCAACCAGGCTCCGCTT. Translating it yields CASSSLPREGNQAPL. The whole CDR3 is CASSSLPREGNQAPLF.

With regard to this clone: Gene names are mouse gene names. The DNA ends 1 residue before the CDR3 does, and the rest of the CDR3 is filled in from the germline J gene. The chain recombines TRBV3 with TRBJ2-5, with a possible D match to TRBD2 (6 bases). Germline V gives CDR1 SNHLY, CDR2 FYNGKV (reference sequence). This CDR3 spans 14 amino acids. Trimming left V 3 bases short and J 0 bases short, with 7 bases between. CDR3 sequence reads: CASSLGGNQDTQYF. The DNA read from the CDR3 is TGTGCCAGCAGCTTGGGGGGAAACCAAGACACCCAGTAC.

A few counts support this clone. Germline and genes: mouse. The DNA ends 1 residue before the CDR3 does, and the rest of the CDR3 is filled in from the germline J gene. The V and J genes are TRBV13-1 and TRBJ2-7; 10 bases map to TRBD2. This CDR3 is built from 14 residues. The germline V gene encodes CDR1 NSHNY and CDR2 SYGAGN. Losses at the gene ends were 3 bases for V and 4 bases for J; bases not matched to a gene: 4. The CDR3 bases that were read are TGTGCCAGCAGTGCGACTGGGGGGCCGTATGAACAGTAC. It translates to CASSATGGPYEQY. The whole CDR3 reads CASSATGGPYEQYF.

This clone was observed a few times. Germline and genes: mouse. Read coverage stops 1 residue before the CDR3 terminus; the germline J gene supplies the remainder. The chain has TRBV26 and TRBJ1-4; D is possibly TRBD1 (5 bases). V was clipped by 4 bases and J by 3 bases, with 9 bases between them. CDR3 length: 14 residues. Germline loops: CDR1 KGHPV, CDR2 FQNQEV (reference sequence). The CDR3 sequence is CASSRGGANERLFF. The CDR3 DNA, read in part, is TGTGCCAGCAGTCGGGGGGGAGCCAACGAAAGATTATTT.

Remarks on this clone: Gene names follow the mouse nomenclature. Read data end 1 residue before the CDR3 end; the end is taken from the germline J gene. This chain joins TRBV26 and TRBJ2-7; TRBD2 matches 14 bases. The V and J ends lost 4 bases and 6 bases, in that order; junction bases with no gene match: 2. Germline CDR1 KGHPV, CDR2 FQNQEV (reference sequence). CDR3 length: 14 residues. The CDR3 sequence is CASSPGLGGLEQYF. The part of the CDR3 DNA that was read is TGTGCCAGCAGTCCGGGACTGGGGGGGCTTGAACAGTAC.